The rows below give T cell receptor beta chains drawn from one sample of a study of OX40 agonist ivuxolimab in advanced cancers. Profiled with immunoSEQ multiplex PCR; TCRdb holds only in-frame clones, not every one. The table includes tens of thousands of clones, around 90% detected once. This specimen consisted of CD4+ or CD8+ T cells sorted from blood, obtained in a trial of the OX40 agonist ivuxolimab. These receptors were obtained from an adult with an advanced solid tumor such as melanoma, head and neck, liver or kidney cancer. Both conserved end residues are part of each CDR3. The D gene is left open where the match is weak. Part of the rows lack a size; the others show once, few, many or a class for expanded clones.

clone size,D gene,V gene,J gene,CDR3 protein,CDR3 DNA
once,.,TRBV5-6,TRBJ1-1,CASSHGRYTEAFF,TGTGCCAGCAGTCATGGACGGTACACTGAAGCTTTCTTT
.,.,TRBV4-3,TRBJ1-2,CASSQRGTYGYTF,TGCGCCAGCAGCCAACGAGGGACCTATGGCTACACCTTC
.,TRBD2,TRBV18,TRBJ2-5,CASSPTNGRVGETQYF,TGTGCCAGCTCACCAACGAACGGGAGGGTTGGAGAGACCCAGTACTTC
.,.,TRBV6-1,TRBJ2-3,CASSEVGGTDTQYF,TGTGCCAGCAGTGAGGTCGGAGGGACAGATACGCAGTATTTT
few,.,TRBV20-1,TRBJ2-2,CSATKAGELFF,TGCAGTGCCACAAAGGCCGGGGAGCTGTTTTTT
.,TRBD1,TRBV7-2,TRBJ1-2,CASSSISTGGGGYTF,TGTGCCAGCAGCTCCATCTCGACAGGGGGCGGTGGCTACACCTTC
.,TRBD1,TRBV28,TRBJ1-1,CASSSPQGGGVTEAFF,TGTGCCAGCAGTTCACCGCAGGGGGGGGGTGTGACTGAAGCTTTCTTT
.,.,TRBV19,TRBJ1-3,CASSGSGNTIYF,TGTGCCAGTAGTGGCTCTGGAAACACCATATATTTT
once,.,TRBV6-5,TRBJ2-3,CASRDGGITDTQYF,TGTGCCAGTAGGGACGGCGGCATCACAGATACGCAGTATTTT
.,TRBD1,TRBV28,TRBJ2-4,CASSPLTGRGLSKNIQYF,TGTGCCAGCAGTCCACTGACAGGGAGAGGGCTATCCAAAAACATTCAGTACTTC
.,.,TRBV7-9,TRBJ1-2,CASSSTGLEGYTF,TGTGCCAGCAGCTCCACAGGGCTGGAAGGCTACACCTTC
once,.,TRBV6-5,TRBJ2-1,CASSGLATNNEQFF,TGTGCCAGCAGTGGGCTAGCGACGAACAATGAGCAGTTCTTC
.,.,TRBV5-6,TRBJ1-6,CASSPRRWGENSPLHF,TGTGCCAGCAGCCCCCGTCGGTGGGGAGAAAATTCACCCCTCCACTTT
.,TRBD1,TRBV5-6,TRBJ2-7,CASSWGTGIEQYF,TGTGCCAGCAGCTGGGGGACAGGGATCGAGCAGTACTTC
.,TRBD2,TRBV29-1,TRBJ2-5,CSARLAGRTETQYF,TGCAGCGCTAGACTAGCGGGAAGAACCGAGACCCAGTACTTC
.,TRBD1,TRBV5-4,TRBJ2-3,CASSSGQGSTDTQYF,TGTGCCAGCAGCTCGGGACAGGGGAGCACAGATACGCAGTATTTT
once,TRBD1,TRBV6-1,TRBJ1-3,CASSIPSGGRTIYF,TGTGCCAGCAGCATACCCTCAGGGGGGAGGACCATATATTTT
.,.,TRBV7-6,TRBJ2-3,CASSLDTGTDTQYF,TGTGCCAGCAGCTTGGATACGGGCACAGATACGCAGTATTTT
.,TRBD1,TRBV4-2,TRBJ1-6,CASSQAAGGLNSPLHF,TGTGCCAGCAGCCAAGCGGCAGGGGGTTTGAATTCACCCCTCCACTTT
.,.,TRBV7-5,TRBJ2-3,CVRSLASAGLSTDTQYF,TGTGTCAGAAGCTTAGCATCGGCAGGTCTAAGCACAGATACGCAGTATTTT
.,.,TRBV7-9,TRBJ2-7,CASSHGTQDYEQYF,TGTGCCAGCAGCCACGGGACCCAAGACTACGAGCAGTACTTC
.,TRBD2,TRBV18,TRBJ2-3,CASSPPGGSTDTQYF,TGTGCCAGCTCACCTCCGGGAGGGAGCACAGATACGCAGTATTTT
.,TRBD1,TRBV27,TRBJ2-2,CASTTGGAENRELFF,TGTGCCAGCACGACAGGGGGCGCCGAAAATAGGGAGCTGTTTTTT
.,.,TRBV5-1,TRBJ2-1,CASSLMGATGNEQFF,TGCGCCAGCAGCTTGATGGGGGCTACGGGCAATGAGCAGTTCTTC
once,TRBD2,TRBV7-8,TRBJ2-7,CASSAASGSYEQYF,TGTGCCAGCAGCGCGGCTAGCGGATCCTACGAGCAGTACTTC
.,TRBD1,TRBV6-6,TRBJ2-5,CASSYATGGQETQYF,TGTGCCAGCAGTTACGCGACAGGGGGTCAAGAGACCCAGTACTTC
.,.,TRBV7-2,TRBJ1-2,CASSLASLPYGYTF,TGTGCCAGCAGCTTAGCCTCTTTGCCCTATGGCTACACCTTC
once,.,TRBV4-2,TRBJ2-3,CASSLQGEGSADTQYF,TGTGCCAGCAGCCTACAGGGGGAGGGAAGTGCAGATACGCAGTATTTT
.,TRBD1,TRBV15,TRBJ1-3,CATSRGPGQTSGNTIYF,TGTGCCACCAGCAGAGGTCCGGGACAGACGTCTGGAAACACCATATATTTT
.,TRBD1,TRBV13,TRBJ2-1,CASSFAGTGINEQFF,TGTGCCAGCAGCTTTGCCGGGACAGGAATCAATGAGCAGTTCTTC
.,.,TRBV6-5,TRBJ1-1,CASSYRGLRNTEAFF,TGTGCCAGCAGTTATAGAGGGCTGAGGAACACTGAAGCTTTCTTT
.,.,TRBV6-5,TRBJ2-3,CASRDSGSTTDTQYF,TGTGCCAGCAGAGACTCCGGGAGTACCACAGATACGCAGTATTTT
.,.,TRBV9,TRBJ2-2,CASISGNTGELFF,TGTGCCAGCATCTCCGGCAACACCGGGGAGCTGTTTTTT
.,.,TRBV9,TRBJ2-7,CASSAGSGVYEQYF,TGTGCCAGCAGCGCAGGGTCGGGAGTCTACGAGCAGTACTTC
.,.,TRBV7-6,TRBJ2-3,CASSPNRVSADTQYF,TGTGCCAGCAGCCCCAACAGGGTCTCGGCAGATACGCAGTATTTT
.,.,TRBV7-2,TRBJ1-1,CASSPEGGGEAFF,TGTGCCAGCAGCCCCGAGGGGGGGGGTGAAGCTTTCTTT
.,.,TRBV16,TRBJ1-2,CASSQSRGTGPGYTF,TGTGCCAGCAGCCAATCCCGGGGAACGGGGCCTGGCTACACCTTC
.,.,TRBV11-1,TRBJ2-3,CASSLGLGTDTQYF,TGTGCCAGCAGTTTGGGGCTCGGGACAGATACGCAGTATTTT
.,.,TRBV12-5,TRBJ1-1,CASGLEIRTEAFF,TGTGCTAGTGGTTTGGAAATACGGACTGAAGCTTTCTTT
once,.,TRBV13,TRBJ1-2,CASSLGSGDYGYTF,TGTGCCAGCAGCTTAGGGTCAGGGGACTATGGCTACACCTTC
.,TRBD1,TRBV27,TRBJ1-2,CASSPERSTGVGWVYTF,TGTGCCAGCAGCCCAGAACGATCCACAGGGGTGGGGTGGGTCTACACCTTC
.,.,TRBV11-2,TRBJ2-6,CASNKQGAGANVLTF,TGTGCCAGCAATAAACAGGGCGCTGGGGCCAACGTCCTGACTTTC
.,.,TRBV6-6,TRBJ1-1,CASKGPNTEAFF,TGTGCCAGCAAAGGACCGAACACTGAAGCTTTCTTT
.,.,TRBV30,TRBJ2-7,CAWSVRLVGVLYF,TGTGCCTGGAGTGTTCGACTAGTTGGGGTGCTGTACTTC
.,.,TRBV19,TRBJ2-2,CASSIFRTLGGELFF,TGTGCCAGTAGTATATTCAGGACGCTCGGCGGGGAGCTGTTTTTT
.,.,TRBV6-5,TRBJ1-3,CASSYGGSGNTIYF,TGTGCCAGCAGTTACGGTGGTTCTGGAAACACCATATATTTT
.,TRBD1,TRBV28,TRBJ1-4,CASRGQGGLFF,TGTGCCAGCAGAGGACAGGGGGGACTGTTTTTT
.,TRBD1,TRBV7-9,TRBJ2-2,CASSPKGTGGWGDTGELFF,TGTGCCAGCAGCCCAAAGGGGACAGGGGGCTGGGGCGACACCGGGGAGCTGTTTTTT
.,.,TRBV23-1,TRBJ2-7,CASSQFSVSGYEQYF,TGCGCCAGCAGTCAATTTTCGGTCTCGGGGTACGAGCAGTACTTC
once,.,TRBV18,TRBJ2-1,CASSPAIGGVSYNEQFF,TGTGCCAGCTCACCTGCCATCGGGGGAGTTTCCTACAATGAGCAGTTCTTC
.,.,TRBV18,TRBJ1-3,CASSPPALGNSGNTIYF,TGTGCCAGCTCACCACCGGCGCTGGGGAACTCTGGAAACACCATATATTTT
.,.,TRBV11-2,TRBJ2-7,CASSLGQVGSYEQYF,TGTGCCAGCAGCTTAGGACAGGTCGGCTCCTACGAGCAGTACTTC
.,.,TRBV18,TRBJ2-6,CASSLGRLGAGANVLTF,TGTGCCAGCTCACTCGGCAGACTGGGGGCTGGGGCCAACGTCCTGACTTTC
.,.,TRBV28,TRBJ1-1,CASFKGGGWGTEAFF,TGTGCCAGCTTCAAAGGGGGGGGTTGGGGAACTGAAGCTTTCTTT
.,TRBD2,TRBV4-3,TRBJ2-1,CASSQVIGAGGRDEQFF,TGCGCCAGCAGCCAGGTTATTGGAGCGGGAGGGCGAGATGAGCAGTTCTTC
.,.,TRBV4-1,TRBJ1-6,CASSQDHSTYNSPLHF,TGCGCCAGCAGCCAAGATCACAGCACGTATAATTCACCCCTCCACTTT
.,.,TRBV7-8,TRBJ1-1,CASSFGETEAFF,TGTGCCAGCAGCTTCGGAGAAACTGAAGCTTTCTTT
.,.,TRBV11-2,TRBJ1-2,CASSLDLVGTAAGYTF,TGTGCCAGCAGCTTAGATCTTGTGGGTACCGCCGCTGGTTACACCTTC
.,.,TRBV19,TRBJ1-6,CASSTPRGYNSPLHF,TGTGCCAGTAGTACGCCCAGGGGCTATAATTCACCCCTCCACTTT
once,TRBD2,TRBV28,TRBJ2-1,CASSLFGTTNNEQFF,TGTGCCAGCAGTTTATTCGGGACTACGAATAATGAGCAGTTCTTC